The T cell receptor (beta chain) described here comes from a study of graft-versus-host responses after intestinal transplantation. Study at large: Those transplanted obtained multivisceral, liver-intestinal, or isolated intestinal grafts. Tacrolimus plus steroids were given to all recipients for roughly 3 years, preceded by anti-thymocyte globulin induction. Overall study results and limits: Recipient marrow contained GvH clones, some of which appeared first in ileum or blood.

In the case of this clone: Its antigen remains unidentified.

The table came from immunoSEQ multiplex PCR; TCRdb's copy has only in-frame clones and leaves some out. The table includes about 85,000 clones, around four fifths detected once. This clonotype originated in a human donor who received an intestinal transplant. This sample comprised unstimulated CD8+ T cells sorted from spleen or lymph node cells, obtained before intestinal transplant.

The CDR3 bases are TGTGCCAGCAGCGTAGTACCCGGACGGGAACCTACTAACTATGGCTACACCTTC. Its protein is CASSVVPGREPTNYGYTF. The rearrangement links TRBV9 to TRBJ1-2, with D unclear. V lost 0 bases and J lost 0, with 18 bases in between. The CDR3 is 18 amino acids. The germline V gene encodes CDR1 SGDLS and CDR2 YYNGEE.